Below, 31 T cell receptor beta chains from the same sample are listed, as sequenced in a study of liver allograft versus peripheral blood T cells. Study-wide context: Within transplanted livers, the T cell receptor repertoires were examined and compared against the repertoires present in the peripheral blood of liver transplant recipients.

TCRdb processed the reads anew with MiXCR; each CDR3 protein has one entry. Among 2,000 or so distinct CDR3 sequences, more than 15% were seen once, and the ten largest hold around 69%. Receptors originate from a human patient who had a liver transplant. Some T cells may be provided by the graft donor.

As to this clonotype: A single base is all that separates this from a far larger clone, so a read error is likely. The gene calls are TRBV7-9 and TRBJ1-1, with D uncertain. V was trimmed by 9 bases and J by 7 bases, leaving 21 bases between them. In germline, CDR1 is SEHNR, CDR2 FQNEAQ (reference sequence). The CDR3 is 14 residues long. For the CDR3, the DNA is TGTGCCAGTACCTCCCAAAGAGGGAGTATTGAAGCTTTCTTT. Its translation: CASTSQRGSIEAFF.

The chain joins TRBV15 to TRBJ1-3; the D gene is possibly TRBD1 (5 bases). The germline V gene has CDR1 LNHNV and CDR2 YYDKDF (reference sequence). Trimming shortened V by 6 bases and J by 0 bases, and 15 bases separated the two germline ends. The CDR3 contains 16 residues. CDR3 nucleotide sequence: TGTGCCACCAGTCCAAGGGGACCCTACTCTGGAAACACCATATATTTT. Protein sequence: CATSPRGPYSGNTIYF.

The chain recombines TRBV6-1 with TRBJ1-3, with 8 bases that match TRBD1. Germline V gives CDR1 MNHNS, CDR2 SASEGT. V lost 6 bases, J lost 0 bases, and 4 bases stayed unmatched. This CDR3 contains 15 residues. The CDR3: CASSLTGDSGNTIYF. CDR3 coding DNA: TGTGCCAGCAGCCTGACAGGGGACTCTGGAAACACCATATATTTT.

The chain links TRBV19 to TRBJ2-1; tentatively, D is TRBD1 (6 bases). CDR3 length equals 17 residues. Trimming pared 9 bases from V and 7 bases from J, leaving 28 bases between. From germline, CDR1 is LNHDA and CDR2 SQIVND (reference sequence). The CDR3 DNA reads TGTGCCAGCTTCCCATCAATGTCTAGCAAAGGGGGAAATGAGCAGTTCTTC. As protein: CASFPSMSSKGGNEQFF.

This clonotype was seen more than once but under ten times. This chain connects TRBV27 to TRBJ1-6, with 9 nucleotides matching TRBD1. This CDR3 contains 15 residues. CDR1 and CDR2 (germline): MNHEY, SMNVEV (reference sequence). After removal of 2 bases from V and 10 bases from J, the junction contained 6 bases not matched to a gene. DNA of the CDR3: TGTGCCAGCAGTTTAATAGGGACAGGGCCCTCACCCCTCCACTTT. It specifies CASSLIGTGPSPLHF.

For this clonotype: This may stem from a read error, because a much larger clone lies one nucleotide away. The rearrangement uses TRBV6-5 and TRBJ2-2, with 8 bases matching TRBD2. This CDR3 contains 15 residues. Germline-derived CDR1 and CDR2 are MNHEY and SVGAGI. This chain's CDR3 is CTSSVAGPRTGELFF. The CDR3 coding sequence is TGTACCAGCAGCGTAGCGGGACCGCGCACCGGGGAGCTGTTTTTT.

The sample holds many counts of this clonotype. This chain links TRBV6-2 or TRBV6-3 with TRBJ1-5; D gene ambiguous. The CDR3 loop spans 15 amino acids. Looked up from germline, CDR1 is MNHEY and CDR2 is SVGEGT. V was clipped by 6 bases and J by 0 bases, with 12 bases between them. The chain's CDR3 is CASSFGVDSNQPQHF. In nucleotides, the CDR3 is TGTGCCAGCAGCTTTGGAGTAGATAGCAATCAGCCCCAGCATTTT.

By frequency in the sample, this clonotype is medium-sized (0.01 to 0.1%). The chain is built from TRBV4-2 and TRBJ1-6; D is ambiguous. V was trimmed by 4 bases and J by 10 bases, leaving 14 bases between them. The germline CDR1 and CDR2 sequences are LGHNA and YNFKEQ. The CDR3 spans 14 residues. CDR3 loop: CASSRESGSSPLHF. Written as DNA, the CDR3 is TGTGCCAGCAGCCGAGAGTCAGGATCGTCACCCCTCCACTTT.

By frequency in the sample, this clonotype is large. This chain links TRBV13 with TRBJ1-1; maybe TRBD1 (6 bases). Trimming removed 4 bases from V and 6 bases from J, with 18 bases in between. The CDR3 covers 15 residues. CDR1 is PRHDT, CDR2 FYEKMQ, per germline (reference sequence). The CDR3 here is CASSSLLGGGSEAFF. Here the CDR3 DNA reads TGTGCCAGCAGCTCCCTCTTGGGGGGCGGTTCTGAAGCTTTCTTT.

This clonotype is termed medium-sized. The chain recombines TRBV7-9 with TRBJ1-2, with TRBD1 identical over 7 bases. Trimming removed 5 bases from V and 4 bases from J; junction bases left unmatched: 16. This CDR3 contains 17 residues. CDR1 SEHNR and CDR2 FQNEAQ come from the germline V gene (reference sequence). In nucleotides, the CDR3 is TGTGCCAGCAGCCCTTCTGGGACAGCCTCTCTGACCTATGGCTACACCTTC. Protein sequence: CASSPSGTASLTYGYTF.

This chain links TRBV5-4 with TRBJ1-2; 8 nucleotides align to TRBD1. J was trimmed by 2 bases and V by 4 bases; bases with no gene match: 7. CDR3 length equals 15 residues. The germline CDR1 and CDR2 sequences are SGHNT and YYREEE (reference sequence). The CDR3 region is CASSRGTGQNYGYTF. In DNA, the CDR3 is TGTGCCAGCAGCAGAGGGACAGGCCAAAACTATGGCTACACCTTC.

The V and J genes are TRBV6-1 and TRBJ2-7, with D possibly being TRBD2 (5 bases). V lost 2 bases, J lost 6 bases, and 8 bases lay in between. From germline, CDR1 is MNHNS and CDR2 SASEGT. The CDR3 totals 12 residues. The CDR3 sequence: CASSEPGFEQYF. Written as DNA, the CDR3 is TGTGCCAGCAGTGAACCGGGGTTCGAGCAGTACTTC.

This clonotype is classed as medium-sized. The V call is TRBV27, the J call TRBJ2-7; 10 bases fit TRBD2. Germline CDR1 is MNHEY and CDR2 is SMNVEV (reference sequence). With V trimmed by 6 bases and J by 3 bases, 8 bases remained unmatched. This CDR3 has 15 residues. The CDR3 nucleotides are TGTGCCAGCAGCACAGAGCGGGAGGGCCGCTACGAGCAGTACTTC. Its translation: CASSTEREGRYEQYF.

This clonotype was found many times. The rearrangement uses TRBV6-2 or TRBV6-3 and TRBJ1-5, with D hard to call. Germline CDR1 MNHEY, CDR2 SVGEGT. CDR3 size: 16 residues. Trimming took off 5 bases at V and 1 base at J, with 15 bases between the two ends. The CDR3 reads CASSKPRAGSNQPQHF. CDR3 DNA: TGTGCCAGCAGTAAGCCGCGGGCCGGGAGCAATCAGCCCCAGCATTTT.

This clonotype is deemed medium-sized. The V and J genes are TRBV6-5 and TRBJ1-5, with D perhaps TRBD1 (5 bases). Germline CDR1 reads MNHEY; CDR2 reads SVGAGI. The CDR3 contains 14 residues. Trimming pared 9 bases from V and 0 bases from J, leaving 12 bases between. This CDR3 is CASNSDSSNQPQHF. The CDR3 bases are TGTGCCAGTAATTCCGACAGTAGCAATCAGCCCCAGCATTTT.

CDR3: CASSKDNYEQYF. In nucleotides, the CDR3 is TGTGCCAGTAGTAAAGACAACTACGAGCAGTACTTC. V gene TRBV19 combines with J gene TRBJ2-7; unclear D gene. V lost 4 bases to trimming and J lost 3 bases, with 7 bases between them. CDR1 is LNHDA and CDR2 is SQIVND in the germline V gene (reference sequence). The CDR3 is made up of 12 amino acids.

This clonotype has ten or more counts. In DNA form, the CDR3 reads TGTGCCAGCAGCTTCGGGCCGATGGGGAATCAGCCCCAGCATTTT. It codes for CASSFGPMGNQPQHF. This sequence joins TRBV7-9 and TRBJ1-5; D gene uncertain. The length of the CDR3 is 15 residues. The V end was cut by 3 bases, the J end by 4 bases, with 13 bases between. Germline V gene data show CDR1 as SEHNR and CDR2 as FQNEAQ (reference sequence).

This clonotype is labeled as medium-sized. V gene TRBV9 combines with J gene TRBJ1-3, with D uncertain. V gave up 7 bases and J gave up 0 bases, with 11 bases separating them. The CDR3 has 14 amino acids. Germline V gene sequence: CDR1 SGDLS, CDR2 YYNGEE. Written as DNA, the CDR3 is TGTGCCAGCGCCGGACTTAACTCTGGAAACACCATATATTTT. This codes for CASAGLNSGNTIYF.

This clonotype was recorded many times. The rearrangement links TRBV5-6 to TRBJ2-7; 12 bases are shared with TRBD2. This CDR3 has 14 residues. V trimming: 0 bases; J trimming: 6 bases; junction bases outside the gene matches: 1. Germline V gene sequence: CDR1 SGHDT, CDR2 YYEEEE. The CDR3 nucleotides read TGTGCCAGCAGCTTGGGACTAGCGGGAGTCGAGCAGTACTTC. This codes for CASSLGLAGVEQYF.

Ten or more counts support this clonotype. The gene calls are TRBV24-1 and TRBJ2-2; 7 bases line up with TRBD2. Looked up from germline, CDR1 is KGHDR and CDR2 is SFDVKD. The ends lost 2 bases at V and 6 bases at J; junction bases unmatched: 8. This CDR3 contains 16 residues. CDR3 bases: TGTGCCACCAGTGATTCGAGCGGGGCCGGGCCCGGGGAGCTGTTTTTT. Translation gives CATSDSSGAGPGELFF.

In its sample, this clonotype was seen a few times. The chain combines TRBV5-6 with TRBJ1-1; D not certain. Trimming left V 0 bases short and J 0 bases short, with 6 bases between. Germline loops: CDR1 SGHDT, CDR2 YYEEEE. The CDR3 loop spans 14 amino acids. This CDR3 is CASSLDIVNTEAFF. The CDR3 DNA sequence: TGTGCCAGCAGCTTGGATATCGTGAACACTGAAGCTTTCTTT. The full variable domain, its missing parts supplied by reference TRBV5-6 and TRBJ1-1, is DAGVTQSPTHLIKTRGQQVTLRCSPKSGHDTVSWYQQALGQGPQFIFQYYEEEERQRGNFPDRFSGHQFPNYSSELNVNALLLGDSALYLCASSLDIVNTEAFFGQGTRLTVV.

This chain uses TRBV4-1 with TRBJ2-7, with 12 bases fitting TRBD2. Germline CDR1 reads MGHRA; CDR2 reads YSYEKL. With V trimmed by 3 bases and J by 3 bases, 3 bases remained unmatched. CDR3 length: 15 amino acids. CDR3 protein: CASSHGLAGNYEQYF. CDR3 DNA: TGCGCCAGCAGCCATGGACTAGCGGGGAACTACGAGCAGTACTTC.

This clonotype is categorized as medium-sized. The chain carries TRBV5-6 and TRBJ1-1; no clear D gene. The CDR3 runs 14 residues. V lost 0 bases and J lost 0, with 6 bases in between. Germline loops: CDR1 SGHDT, CDR2 YYEEEE. CDR3: CASSLEQVNTEAFF. The CDR3 nucleotides are TGTGCCAGCAGCTTGGAGCAAGTGAACACTGAAGCTTTCTTT. The full variable domain, with the rest looked up from reference TRBV5-6 and TRBJ1-1, is DAGVTQSPTHLIKTRGQQVTLRCSPKSGHDTVSWYQQALGQGPQFIFQYYEEEERQRGNFPDRFSGHQFPNYSSELNVNALLLGDSALYLCASSLEQVNTEAFFGQGTRLTVV.

The rearrangement uses TRBV15 and TRBJ2-7; TRBD2 is a possible D gene (6 bases). Between the trimmed V and J ends, which lost 1 base and 0 bases, there was a span of 16 bases. This CDR3 is 17 amino acids long. CDR1 and CDR2 (germline): LNHNV, YYDKDF (reference sequence). The CDR3 DNA reads TGTGCCACCAGCAGAGTTCCCTCGGGGGTCTTCTCCTACGAGCAGTACTTC. Amino acids: CATSRVPSGVFSYEQYF. Full variable domain (rest looked up from reference TRBV15 and TRBJ2-7): DAMVIQNPRYQVTQFGKPVTLSCSQTLNHNVMYWYQQKSSQAPKLLFHYYDKDFNNEADTPDNFQSRRPNTSFCFLDIRSPGLGDTAMYLCATSRVPSGVFSYEQYFGPGTRLTVT.

This clonotype rates as medium-sized (0.01 to 0.1%). The chain joins TRBV6-2 or TRBV6-3 to TRBJ1-4, with a weak D call TRBD1 (6 bases). V was trimmed by 6 bases and J by 10 bases, leaving 15 bases between them. CDR1 is MNHEY, CDR2 SVGEGT, per germline. This CDR3 comprises 13 residues. The CDR3 nucleotides are TGTGCCAGCAGCCCATTGGGGGGCGGAAAACTGTTTTTT. Amino acid sequence: CASSPLGGGKLFF.

This clonotype is labeled medium-sized. V and J are TRBV7-3 and TRBJ1-1, with D maybe TRBD1 (5 bases). The germline gives CDR1 SGHTA, CDR2 FQGTGA. CDR3 length: 15 amino acids. Trimming took 1 base from V and 4 from J, leaving 13 bases between them. The CDR3, as DNA: TGTGCCAGCAGCTTAATTCTGGTTGGGGGCACTGAAGCTTTCTTT. Protein product: CASSLILVGGTEAFF.

As regards this clonotype: Given a far larger clone just one base away, this is likely a sequencing read error. The chain combines TRBV10-3 with TRBJ2-7; 9 bases fit TRBD1. Germline V CDR1 and CDR2: ENHRY, SYGVKD. This CDR3 region has 17 residues. V was clipped by 3 bases and J by 3 bases; unmatched bases: 12. The DNA of the CDR3 is TGTGCCATCAGTGAAGCCAGATTAGGGACAGGGCTCTACGAGCAGTACTTC. This gives the protein CAISEARLGTGLYEQYF.

This clonotype is medium-sized by share. This sequence joins TRBV29-1 and TRBJ2-6; 8 positions match TRBD1. The CDR3 covers 15 residues. Germline lookup yields CDR1 SQVTM and CDR2 ANQGSEA. J gave up 4 bases and V 6 bases, and 8 bases lay outside the gene matches. CDR3 DNA: TGCAGCGTGGGCGGACAGGGAGCAGGGGCCAACGTCCTGACTTTC. This encodes CSVGGQGAGANVLTF. The full variable domain, in which reference TRBV29-1 and TRBJ2-6 provide the parts outside the CDR3, is SAVISQKPSRDICQRGTSLTIQCQVDSQVTMMFWYRQQPGQSLTLIATANQGSEATYESGFVIDKFPISRPNLTFSTLTVSNMSPEDSSIYLCSVGGQGAGANVLTFGAGSRLTVL.

By sample fraction, this clonotype is medium-sized (0.01 to 0.1%). The chain employs TRBV7-9 and TRBJ2-1; tentatively, D is TRBD1 (5 bases). Deletions cut 1 base from V and 8 bases from J, with 18 bases between. Germline assignment: CDR1 SEHNR and CDR2 FQNEAQ (reference sequence). The CDR3 contains 16 residues. The CDR3: CASSLEVQDPSDEQFF. The CDR3 DNA is TGTGCCAGCAGCTTAGAAGTACAGGACCCGTCAGATGAGCAGTTCTTC.

Note on this clonotype: This may be a read error: a much more frequent sequence differs by one nucleotide. It is likely a read error, because the conserved phenylalanine at the end of the CDR3 is missing. The chain couples TRBV19 to TRBJ2-3; D remains unclear. The CDR3 runs to 13 residues. The germline V gene has CDR1 LNHDA and CDR2 SQIVND (reference sequence). Trimming cost V 3 bases and J 1 base, with 5 bases left between them. Here the CDR3 reads CASSMVGTDTQYS. As DNA, the CDR3 is TGTGCCAGTAGTATGGTTGGCACAGATACGCAGTATTCT.

The chain carries TRBV2 and TRBJ2-7; 9 nucleotides align to TRBD2. Germline CDR1 SNHLY, CDR2 FYNNEI. With V trimmed by 6 bases and J by 5 bases, 8 bases remained unmatched. The CDR3 totals 14 residues. CDR3 residues: CASRTGTSFNEQYF. The CDR3 DNA reads TGTGCCAGCAGGACCGGGACTAGCTTCAACGAGCAGTACTTC.